What follows is one TCR beta chain and its context. The sample belongs to a study of T cells after yellow fever vaccination. Via MiXCR, TCRdb re-called the 5' RACE reads, giving one row per CDR3 protein. The sample contains a few hundred thousand distinct CDR3 sequences, 3% to 4.5% of which appear only once. Germline V gives CDR1 DFQATT, CDR2 SNEGSKA (reference sequence). The CDR3 covers 15 residues. V was trimmed by 6 bases and J by 5 bases, leaving 17 bases between them. V gene TRBV20-1 combines with J gene TRBJ1-6, with D perhaps TRBD1 (5 bases). Sequences were derived from PBMCs, sampled 5 days after the yellow fever booster vaccination. The source of this sequence is a man between 18 and 35 years old who received the YFV17D yellow fever vaccine. The CDR3 DNA is TGCAGTGCCCCAGCCCCGGGACGGAATAATTCACCCCTCCACTTT. It encodes CSAPAPGRNNSPLHF.